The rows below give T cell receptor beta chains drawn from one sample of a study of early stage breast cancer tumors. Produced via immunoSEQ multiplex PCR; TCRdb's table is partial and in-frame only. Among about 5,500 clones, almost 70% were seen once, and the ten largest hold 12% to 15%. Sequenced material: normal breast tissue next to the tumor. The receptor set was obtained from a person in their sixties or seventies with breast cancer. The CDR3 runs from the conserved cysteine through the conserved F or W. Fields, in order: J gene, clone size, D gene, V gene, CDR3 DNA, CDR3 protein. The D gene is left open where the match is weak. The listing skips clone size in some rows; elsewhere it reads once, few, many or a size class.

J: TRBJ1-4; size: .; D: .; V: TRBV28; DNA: TGTGCCAGCAGTTTGCAATATGGGGGAGGAACTAATGAAAAACTGTTTTTT; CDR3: CASSLQYGGGTNEKLFF
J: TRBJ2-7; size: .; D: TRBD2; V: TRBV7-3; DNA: TGTGCCAGCAGCCCCCGGACTAGCCGCGAACTACCTAGACAGTACTTC; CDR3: CASSPRTSRELPRQYF
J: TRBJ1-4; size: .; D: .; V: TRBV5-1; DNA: TGCGCCAGCAGCTTGACAGGAACCACTAATGAAAAACTGTTTTTT; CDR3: CASSLTGTTNEKLFF
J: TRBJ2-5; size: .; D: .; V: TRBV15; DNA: TGTGCCACCAGCAGGGTCACTTGGGAGACCCAGTACTTC; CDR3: CATSRVTWETQYF
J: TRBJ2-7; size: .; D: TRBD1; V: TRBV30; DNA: TGTGCCTGGAGTTCTTCTCCGACGAGGGGGCTGAAGGACGAGCAGTACTTC; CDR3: CAWSSSPTRGLKDEQYF
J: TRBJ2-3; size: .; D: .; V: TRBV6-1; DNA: TGTGCCAGCAGTGAAGGGGGCCGAGCCACAGATACGCAGTATTTT; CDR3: CASSEGGRATDTQYF
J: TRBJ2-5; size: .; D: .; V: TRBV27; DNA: TGTGCCAGCAGCCTAAAGGGGGAACTCCAAGAGACCCAGTACTTC; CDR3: CASSLKGELQETQYF
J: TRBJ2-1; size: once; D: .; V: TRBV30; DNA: TGTGCCTGGAGTGGACAGTCTTTTTCCGGGTGGGAGCAGTTCTTC; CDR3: CAWSGQSFSGWEQFF
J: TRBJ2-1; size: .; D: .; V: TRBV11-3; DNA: TGTGCCAGCAGCGCCCGTACCCCGGGCGCTGAGCAGTTCTTC; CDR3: CASSARTPGAEQFF
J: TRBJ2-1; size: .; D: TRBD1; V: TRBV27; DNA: TGTGCCAGCAGTCCGACCGGGACCAAGGGGGCCTACAGTGAGCAGTTCTTC; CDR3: CASSPTGTKGAYSEQFF
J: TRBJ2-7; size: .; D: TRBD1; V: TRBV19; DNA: TGTGCCAGTAGTCCGGGACAGGGAACCCACGAGCAGTACTTC; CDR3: CASSPGQGTHEQYF
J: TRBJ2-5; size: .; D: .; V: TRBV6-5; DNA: TGTGCCAGCAGTTACCTCGCCGGGGGTAGGAAGACCCAGTACTTC; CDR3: CASSYLAGGRKTQYF
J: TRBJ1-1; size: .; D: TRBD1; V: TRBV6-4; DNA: TGTGCCAGCAGTGACGCCTCCGGGACAGGGGGCAATTTAACTGAAGCTTTCTTT; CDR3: CASSDASGTGGNLTEAFF
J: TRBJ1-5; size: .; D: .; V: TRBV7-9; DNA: TGTGCCAGCAGCACTAATAGCAATCAGCCCCAGCATTTT; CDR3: CASSTNSNQPQHF
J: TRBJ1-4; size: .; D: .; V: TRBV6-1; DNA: TGTGCCAGCAGTGAAGGGGGAAGTAATGAAAAACTGTTTTTT; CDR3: CASSEGGSNEKLFF
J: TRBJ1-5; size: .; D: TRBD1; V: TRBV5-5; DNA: TGTGCCAGCAGCTTGGGGACAGGTGGGGATCAGCCCCAGCATTTT; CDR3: CASSLGTGGDQPQHF
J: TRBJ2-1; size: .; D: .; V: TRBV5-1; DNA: TGCGCCAGCAGCTTGGGCGGAAATGAGCAGTTCTTC; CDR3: CASSLGGNEQFF
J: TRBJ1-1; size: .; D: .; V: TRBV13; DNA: TGTGCCAGCAGATGGAAAGGGCAGGGAATAAACACTGAAGCTTTCTTT; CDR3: CASRWKGQGINTEAFF
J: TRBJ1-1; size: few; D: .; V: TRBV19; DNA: TGTGCCAGTAGTATTACCATCCTGGCTGAAGCTTTCTTT; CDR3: CASSITILAEAFF
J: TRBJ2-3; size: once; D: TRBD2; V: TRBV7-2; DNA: TGTGCCAGCAGCTTAGGGCCCACTAGCGGGATTAGCACAGATACGCAGTATTTT; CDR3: CASSLGPTSGISTDTQYF
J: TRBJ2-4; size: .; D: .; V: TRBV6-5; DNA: TGTGCCAGCATCGGGGGAGGCATTCAGTACTTC; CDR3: CASIGGGIQYF
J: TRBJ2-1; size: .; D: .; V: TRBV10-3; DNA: TGTGCCATCAGTGAGTCGCCTAGCTCCAATGAGCAGTTCTTC; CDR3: CAISESPSSNEQFF
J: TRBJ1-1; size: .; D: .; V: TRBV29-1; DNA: TGCAGCGTTGTTGCCCCTTTATCCACTGAAGCTTTCTTT; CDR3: CSVVAPLSTEAFF
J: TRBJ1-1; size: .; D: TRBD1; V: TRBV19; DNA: TGTGCCAGTAGTATCCCCACAGGGGGAAACACTGAAGCTTTCTTT; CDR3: CASSIPTGGNTEAFF
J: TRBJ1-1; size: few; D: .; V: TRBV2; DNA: TGTGCCAGCATCCCGAACCCCGGGACGAGTATGGTTTTCTTT; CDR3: CASIPNPGTSMVFF
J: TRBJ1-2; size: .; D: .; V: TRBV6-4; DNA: TGTGCCAGCAGGGCGGTGAGTTCAACAGGAGGCTACACCTTC; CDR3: CASRAVSSTGGYTF